A selection of T cell receptor beta chains follows, all from one sample in a study of cytomegalovirus exposure and HLA in healthy donors. The method was immunoSEQ multiplex PCR; TCRdb's version includes in-frame clones alone and lacks a portion of them. The sample consists of about 200,000 clones, more than 9.5% of them appearing once. The source material was PBMCs. These receptors were taken from a middle-aged man in good health and CMV-seropositive. The conserved cysteine and the conserved F or W are not part of the CDR3 here.

j_call | v_call | cdr3_length | cdr3_aa
TRBJ1-5 | TRBV4-1 | 15 | ASSQKVGQGLNQPQH
TRBJ1-1 | TRBV6-5 | 11 | ASSSPGGREAF
TRBJ2-7 | TRBV5-4 | 13 | ASSLGPQVTYEQY
TRBJ1-2 | TRBV4-3 | 14 | ASSQDPGTGASGYT
TRBJ2-3 | TRBV5-1 | 16 | ASSPSRVGARYGDTQY
TRBJ1-5 | TRBV19 | 14 | ASSIVGARGNQPQH
TRBJ2-3 | TRBV11-2 | 13 | ASSLRTGVTDTQY
TRBJ1-1 | TRBV2 | 13 | ASSEGLDRDTEAF
TRBJ1-2 | TRBV5-1 | 13 | ASSLATGGSYGYT
TRBJ2-1 | TRBV7-7 | 11 | ASSLTGDNEQF
TRBJ1-6 | TRBV6-1 | 13 | ASSVSRVDNSPLH
TRBJ2-2 | TRBV14 | 17 | ASSQDRGLPDRGTGELF
TRBJ2-2 | TRBV6-5 | 13 | ASRGQLVNTGELF
TRBJ1-3 | TRBV6-1 | 13 | ASSVEGRRGNTIY
TRBJ1-6 | TRBV7-9 | 12 | ASSAGRDNSPLH
TRBJ1-1 | TRBV29-1 | 10 | SGGQGRAEAF
TRBJ2-5 | TRBV4-3 | 15 | ASSQDQLAGGLETQY
TRBJ2-1 | TRBV5-1 | 12 | ASSKAGAYNEQF
TRBJ2-2 | TRBV5-1 | 12 | ASQRSPNTGELF
TRBJ1-5 | TRBV7-2 | 12 | ASSSDRGGQPQH
TRBJ1-2 | TRBV30 | 12 | AWSENSLNYGYT
TRBJ1-2 | TRBV11-2 | 13 | ASSLEQGNNYGYT
TRBJ1-5 | TRBV6-1 | 13 | ASLDRGRGNQPQH
TRBJ1-5 | TRBV19 | 9 | ASKGDQPQH
TRBJ2-5 | TRBV6-6 | 13 | ASSYEGGPWGTQY
TRBJ1-2 | TRBV7-2 | 13 | ASSLDRAVNYGYT
TRBJ1-2 | TRBV7-2 | 14 | ASSLEGQGAWGGYT
TRBJ1-2 | TRBV29-1 | 12 | SVPGQGGGHGYT
TRBJ2-3 | TRBV28 | 14 | ASSSATSGGIDTQY
TRBJ1-5 | TRBV6-6 | 12 | ASSYWAGLQPQH
TRBJ2-1 | TRBV13 | 12 | ASSLGPTGGEQF
TRBJ1-5 | TRBV28 | 13 | ASIAGTGRDGPQH
TRBJ2-2 | TRBV11-3 | 13 | ASSPGQWNTGELF
TRBJ2-1 | TRBV9 | 13 | ASSVALAGENEQF
TRBJ2-2 | TRBV10-3 | 18 | AISDNLSGGPFANTGELF
TRBJ1-3 | TRBV28 | 14 | ASSSLQGSKGNTIY
TRBJ2-3 | TRBV19 | 12 | ASAGTGRPLTQY
TRBJ1-4 | TRBV15 | 12 | ATSRGERVQKLF
TRBJ1-3 | TRBV6-6 | 11 | ASTFRLGNTIY
TRBJ1-1 | TRBV11-3 | 12 | ASSFEGENTEAF
TRBJ2-4 | TRBV6-5 | 12 | ASSYSQGSNIQY
TRBJ2-1 | TRBV19 | 12 | ASSIFTGTDEQF
TRBJ2-2 | TRBV4-2 | 13 | ASSQLGLAGPELF
TRBJ2-3 | TRBV5-4 | 15 | ASSFGLAGGSTDTQY
TRBJ1-2 | TRBV14 | 11 | ASSQKQQGGYT
TRBJ1-2 | TRBV10-3 | 10 | AISESDYGYT
TRBJ1-1 | TRBV6-5 | 11 | ASSIDRATEAF